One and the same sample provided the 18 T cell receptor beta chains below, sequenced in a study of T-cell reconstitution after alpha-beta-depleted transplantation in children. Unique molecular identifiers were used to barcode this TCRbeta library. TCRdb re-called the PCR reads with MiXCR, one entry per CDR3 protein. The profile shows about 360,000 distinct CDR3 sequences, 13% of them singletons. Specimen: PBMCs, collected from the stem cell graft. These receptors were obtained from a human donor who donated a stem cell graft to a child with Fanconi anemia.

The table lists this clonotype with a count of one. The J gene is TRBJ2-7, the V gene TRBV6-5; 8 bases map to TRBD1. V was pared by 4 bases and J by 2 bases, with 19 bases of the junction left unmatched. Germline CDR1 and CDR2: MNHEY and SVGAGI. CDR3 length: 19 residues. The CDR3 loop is CASSFPDRGRVIRAYEQYV. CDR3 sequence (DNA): TGTGCCAGCAGTTTCCCTGACAGGGGACGGGTAATTCGGGCCTACGAGCAGTACGTC.

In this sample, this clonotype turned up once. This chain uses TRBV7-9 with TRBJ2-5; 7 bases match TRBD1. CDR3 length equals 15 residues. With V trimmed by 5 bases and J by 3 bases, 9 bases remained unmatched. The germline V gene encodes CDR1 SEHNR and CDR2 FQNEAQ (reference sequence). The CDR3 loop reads CASSLGTVEKETQYF. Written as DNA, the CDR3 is TGTGCCAGCAGCCTGGGGACAGTAGAGAAAGAGACCCAGTACTTC.

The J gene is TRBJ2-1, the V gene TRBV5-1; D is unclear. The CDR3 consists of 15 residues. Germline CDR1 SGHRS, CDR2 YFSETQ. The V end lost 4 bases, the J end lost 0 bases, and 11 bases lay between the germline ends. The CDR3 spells CASSVGPSSYNEQFF. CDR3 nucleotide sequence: TGCGCCAGCAGCGTCGGACCCAGCTCCTACAATGAGCAGTTCTTC.

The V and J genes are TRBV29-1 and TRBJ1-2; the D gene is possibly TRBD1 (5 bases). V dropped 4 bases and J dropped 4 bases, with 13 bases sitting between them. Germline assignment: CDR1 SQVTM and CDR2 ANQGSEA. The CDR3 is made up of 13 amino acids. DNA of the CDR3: TGCAGCGTTGCCCCGGGGGGGACCTATGGCTACACCTTC. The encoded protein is CSVAPGGTYGYTF.

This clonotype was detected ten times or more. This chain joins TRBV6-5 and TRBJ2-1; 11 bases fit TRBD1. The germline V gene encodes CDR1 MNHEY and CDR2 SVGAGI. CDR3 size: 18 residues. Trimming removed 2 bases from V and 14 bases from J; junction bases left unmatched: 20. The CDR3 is CASSYRGTGGTPRTKEFF. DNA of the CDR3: TGTGCCAGCAGTTACCGTGGGACAGGGGGTACCCCACGTACTAAGGAGTTCTTC.

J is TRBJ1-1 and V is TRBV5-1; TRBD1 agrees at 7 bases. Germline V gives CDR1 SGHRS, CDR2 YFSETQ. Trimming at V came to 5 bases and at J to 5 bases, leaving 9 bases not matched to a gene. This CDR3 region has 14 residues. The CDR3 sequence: CASRPARGGTEAFF. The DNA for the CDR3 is TGCGCCAGCAGACCCGCCAGGGGGGGTACTGAAGCTTTCTTT.

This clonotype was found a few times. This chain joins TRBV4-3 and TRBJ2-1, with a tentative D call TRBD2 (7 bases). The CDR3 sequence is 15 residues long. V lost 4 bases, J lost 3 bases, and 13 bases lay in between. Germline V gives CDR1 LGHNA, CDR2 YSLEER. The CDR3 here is CASSLGEGGYNEQFF. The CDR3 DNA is TGCGCCAGCAGCCTAGGGGAGGGGGGCTACAATGAGCAGTTCTTC.

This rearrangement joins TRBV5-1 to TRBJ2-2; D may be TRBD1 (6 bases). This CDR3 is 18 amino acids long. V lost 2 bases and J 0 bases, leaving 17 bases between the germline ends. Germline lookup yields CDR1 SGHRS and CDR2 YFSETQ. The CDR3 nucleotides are TGCGCCAGCAGCTTTTCGGCCACACAGGGTCCGAACACCGGGGAGCTGTTTTTT. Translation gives CASSFSATQGPNTGELFF.

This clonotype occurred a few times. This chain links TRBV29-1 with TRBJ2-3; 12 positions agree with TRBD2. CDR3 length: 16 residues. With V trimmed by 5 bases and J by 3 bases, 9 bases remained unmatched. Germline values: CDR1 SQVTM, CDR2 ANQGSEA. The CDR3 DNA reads TGCAGCGTTACTTGGCCTAGCGGGGGGGCAACAGATACGCAGTATTTT. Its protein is CSVTWPSGGATDTQYF.

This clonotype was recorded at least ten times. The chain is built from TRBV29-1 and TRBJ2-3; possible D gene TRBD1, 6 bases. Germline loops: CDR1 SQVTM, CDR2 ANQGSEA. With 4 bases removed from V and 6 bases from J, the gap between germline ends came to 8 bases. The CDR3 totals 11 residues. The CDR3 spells CSVAQGDTQYF. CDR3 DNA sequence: TGCAGCGTTGCACAGGGTGATACGCAGTATTTT.

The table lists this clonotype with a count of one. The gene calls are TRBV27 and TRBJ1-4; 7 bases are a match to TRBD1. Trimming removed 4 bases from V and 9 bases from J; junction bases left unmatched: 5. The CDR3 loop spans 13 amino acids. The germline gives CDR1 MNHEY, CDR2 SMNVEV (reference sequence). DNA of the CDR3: TGTGCCAGCAGTTGGACAGGAGGGAAAAAACTGTTTTTT. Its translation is CASSWTGGKKLFF.

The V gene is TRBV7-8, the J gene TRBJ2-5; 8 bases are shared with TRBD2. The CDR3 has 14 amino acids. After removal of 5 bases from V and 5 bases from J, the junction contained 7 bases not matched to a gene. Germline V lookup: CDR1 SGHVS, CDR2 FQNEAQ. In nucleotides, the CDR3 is TGTGCCAGCAGCAAGCGGACTAGCACGGAGACCCAGTACTTC. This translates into CASSKRTSTETQYF.

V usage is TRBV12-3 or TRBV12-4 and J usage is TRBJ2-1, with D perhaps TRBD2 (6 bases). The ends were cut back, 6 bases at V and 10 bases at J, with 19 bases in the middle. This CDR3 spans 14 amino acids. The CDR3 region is CASSWGLRVGEQFF. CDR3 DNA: TGTGCCAGCAGCTGGGGACTTAGGGTCGGGGAGCAGTTCTTC.

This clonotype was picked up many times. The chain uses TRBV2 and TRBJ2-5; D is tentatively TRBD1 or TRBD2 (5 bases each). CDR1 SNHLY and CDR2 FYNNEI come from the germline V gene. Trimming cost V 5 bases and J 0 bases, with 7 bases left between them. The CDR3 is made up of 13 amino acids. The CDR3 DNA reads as TGTGCCAGCAGTCGGGACCACCAAGAGACCCAGTACTTC. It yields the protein CASSRDHQETQYF.

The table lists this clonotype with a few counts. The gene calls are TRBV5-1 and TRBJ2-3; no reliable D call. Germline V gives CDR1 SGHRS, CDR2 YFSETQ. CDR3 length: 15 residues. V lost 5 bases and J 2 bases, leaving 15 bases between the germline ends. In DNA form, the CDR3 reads TGCGCCAGCAGATCTGACATACCTCACACAGATACGCAGTATTTT. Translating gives CASRSDIPHTDTQYF.

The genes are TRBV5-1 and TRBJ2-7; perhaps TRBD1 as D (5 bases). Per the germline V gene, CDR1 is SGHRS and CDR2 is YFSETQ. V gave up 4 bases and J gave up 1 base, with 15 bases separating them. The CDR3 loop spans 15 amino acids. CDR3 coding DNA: TGCGCCAGCAGCCGGACACCTGGGTTATCCTACGAGCAGTACTTC. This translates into CASSRTPGLSYEQYF. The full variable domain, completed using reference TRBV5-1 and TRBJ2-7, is KAGVTQTPRYLIKTRGQQVTLSCSPISGHRSVSWYQQTPGQGLQFLFEYFSETQRNKGNFPGRFSGRQFSNSRSEMNVSTLELGDSALYLCASSRTPGLSYEQYFGPGTRLTVT.

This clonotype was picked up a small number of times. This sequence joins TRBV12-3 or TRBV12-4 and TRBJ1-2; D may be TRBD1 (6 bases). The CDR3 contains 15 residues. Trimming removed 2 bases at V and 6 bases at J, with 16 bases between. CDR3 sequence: CASSLSGTLSHGYTF. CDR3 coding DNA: TGTGCCAGCAGTTTATCAGGGACACTTAGCCATGGCTACACCTTC.

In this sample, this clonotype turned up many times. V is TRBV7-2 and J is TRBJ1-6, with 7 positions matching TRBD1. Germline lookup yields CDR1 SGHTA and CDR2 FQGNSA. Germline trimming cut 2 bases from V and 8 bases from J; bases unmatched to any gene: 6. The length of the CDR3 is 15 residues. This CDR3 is CASSLRQGRDSPLHF. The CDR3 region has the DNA TGTGCCAGCAGCTTACGACAGGGAAGGGATTCACCCCTCCACTTT.